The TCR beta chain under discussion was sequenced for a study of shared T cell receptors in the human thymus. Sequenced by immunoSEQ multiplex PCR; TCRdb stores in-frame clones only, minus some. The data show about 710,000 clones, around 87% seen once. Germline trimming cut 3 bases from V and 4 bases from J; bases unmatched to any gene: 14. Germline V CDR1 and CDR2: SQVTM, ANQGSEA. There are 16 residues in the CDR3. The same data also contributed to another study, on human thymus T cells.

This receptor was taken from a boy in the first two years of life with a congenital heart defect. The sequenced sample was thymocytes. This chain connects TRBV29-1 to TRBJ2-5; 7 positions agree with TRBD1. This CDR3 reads CSVEKATGTDIETQYF. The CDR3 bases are TGCAGCGTTGAGAAAGCTACCGGGACAGATATAGAGACCCAGTACTTC.